The T cell receptor beta chain described here comes from a study of T-cell reconstitution after alpha-beta-depleted transplantation in children. V lost 2 bases and J 4 bases, leaving 11 bases between the germline ends. CDR3 size: 14 residues. From germline, CDR1 is SEHNR and CDR2 FQNEAQ (reference sequence). Unique molecular identifiers were used in preparing the TCRbeta library. TCRdb re-analysed the PCR reads in MiXCR, keeping a single row per CDR3 protein. The sample gives some 500,000 distinct CDR3 sequences, around 18% of which show up once; 3.3% is in the top ten. There are a few counts of this clonotype.

The starting material was PBMCs from the stem cell graft donor, obtained from the stem cell graft. The sequence derives from a human donor who donated a stem cell graft to a child with acute lymphoblastic leukemia. The rearrangement links TRBV7-9 to TRBJ1-1; D is ambiguous. The CDR3 coding sequence is TGTGCCAGCAGCTTAAGCAAGCAGGTCACTGAAGCTTTCTTT. The encoded protein is CASSLSKQVTEAFF.